This T cell receptor (beta chain) came from a study of T cells in Graves' hyperthyroidism and ophthalmopathy. Researchers amplified the TCR beta CDR3 regions from RNA transcripts. HTBI primers were the set used in a first-round RT-PCR of the TCR CDR3. One entry per CDR3 protein results from TCRdb running MiXCR on the multiplex PCR reads. The table shows 750,000 to 950,000 distinct CDR3 sequences, with about two fifths occurring only once. Orbital computed tomography and thyroid ultrasound, together with serum TRAb and thyroxine and clinical symptoms, were used for diagnoses. The sequenced sample consisted of blood. The source of this sequence is a man younger than 30 with Graves' hyperthyroidism.

The CDR3 loop is CASSYSEVVSNSPLHF. CDR3 DNA: TGTGCCAGCAGTTACTCGGAGGTCGTTAGTAATTCACCCCTCCACTTT. The rearrangement uses TRBV6-5 and TRBJ1-6; no definite D call. Deletions cut 0 bases from V and 6 bases from J, with 12 bases between. CDR3 size: 16 residues. Looked up from germline, CDR1 is MNHEY and CDR2 is SVGAGI.